This T cell receptor beta chain was sequenced during a study of blood T cell repertoires in COVID-19. The V gene's germline CDR1 is MDHEN and CDR2 SYDVKM. Trimming cost V 1 base and J 14 bases; bases outside gene matches: 6. The CDR3 loop spans 13 amino acids. Some clones are missing from TCRdb's copy, which holds only in-frame ones; the method was immunoSEQ multiplex PCR. The sample includes 150,000 to 200,000 clones, approximately 84% of them seen just once. This clonotype was obtained from a man aged 40-50 years who had recovered from COVID-19. The chain has TRBV28 and TRBJ2-1; 9 nucleotides align to TRBD1. The source material was peripheral blood. The CDR3 region has the DNA TGTGCCAGCAGTTTATCCCAACGGGACAGGGAGTTCTTC. Amino acid sequence: CASSLSQRDREFF.